Presented here are 10 T cell receptor beta chains from one specimen sequenced in a study of OX40 agonist ivuxolimab in advanced cancers. Using immunoSEQ multiplex PCR, the repertoire was profiled, and TCRdb retains in-frame clones only, with some absent. The table shows just under 60,000 clones, with about 89% occurring only once. The specimen was CD4+ or CD8+ T cells sorted from blood, collected in a trial of the OX40 agonist ivuxolimab. All receptors derive from an adult with an advanced solid tumor such as melanoma, head and neck, liver or kidney cancer.

The gene calls are TRBV28 and TRBJ2-5; 7 nucleotides agree with TRBD1. V lost 3 bases and J lost 4; bases outside the gene matches: 11. The CDR3 spans 16 residues. Germline V gene lookup returns CDR1 MDHEN and CDR2 SYDVKM. The CDR3, as DNA: TGTGCCAGCAGTTTGGAGAGGGGGCGCGTACGAGAGACCCAGTACTTC. Its protein product is CASSLERGRVRETQYF.

In its sample, this clone was seen a few times. The genes are TRBV6-5 and TRBJ1-1; no reliable D call. In germline, CDR1 is MNHEY, CDR2 SVGAGI. V shed 7 bases and J shed 0 bases, with 9 bases lying between them. The CDR3 is made up of 13 amino acids. The CDR3 here is CASTESLNTEAFF. The CDR3 DNA reads as TGTGCCAGCACTGAAAGTTTGAACACTGAAGCTTTCTTT.

The gene calls are TRBV5-1 and TRBJ2-7; perhaps TRBD2 as D (5 bases). The V end lost 0 bases, the J end lost 1 base, and 8 bases lay between the germline ends. CDR1 and CDR2 (germline): SGHRS, YFSETQ. The CDR3 covers 14 residues. The CDR3 here is CASSLGGISYEQYF. The CDR3 DNA sequence: TGCGCCAGCAGCTTGGGAGGGATTTCCTACGAGCAGTACTTC.

The chain recombines TRBV5-4 with TRBJ2-7, with D perhaps matching TRBD1 (6 bases). V gave up 3 bases and J gave up 3 bases, with 13 bases separating them. Germline CDR1 SGHNT, CDR2 YYREEE (reference sequence). The CDR3 has 14 residues. CDR3 nucleotides: TGTGCCAGCAGCTGGGGACACACTAACTACGAGCAGTACTTC. Translated, it gives CASSWGHTNYEQYF.

The chain uses TRBV7-2 and TRBJ2-1; D is tentatively TRBD1 or TRBD2 (5 bases each). The V gene lost 4 bases and the J gene lost 6 bases, with 13 bases spanning the gap. The CDR3 sequence is 14 residues long. Germline V gives CDR1 SGHTA, CDR2 FQGNSA. The DNA of the CDR3 is TGTGCCAGCAGCTGGGGGAGCGGCGTCAATGAGCAGTTCTTC. Amino acids: CASSWGSGVNEQFF. The full variable domain, with the rest looked up from reference TRBV7-2 and TRBJ2-1, is GAGVSQSPSNKVTEKGKDVELRCDPISGHTALYWYRQSLGQGLEFLIYFQGNSAPDKSGLPSDRFSAERTGGSVSTLTIQRTQQEDSAVYLCASSWGSGVNEQFFGPGTRLTVL.

In this sample, this clone turned up a few times. V is TRBV27 and J is TRBJ2-5; 7 bases map to TRBD2. CDR3 length: 15 amino acids. Germline CDR1 and CDR2: MNHEY and SMNVEV (reference sequence). Germline trimming cut 1 base from V and 4 bases from J; bases unmatched to any gene: 6. The CDR3 bases are TGTGCCAGCAGTTTATGGGGGGGAGCAGGAGAGACCCAGTACTTC. It specifies CASSLWGGAGETQYF.

The chain links TRBV27 to TRBJ2-5; D call uncertain. The CDR3 has 14 amino acids. Germline assignment: CDR1 MNHEY and CDR2 SMNVEV (reference sequence). V shed 6 bases and J shed 2 bases, with 13 bases lying between them. In DNA form, the CDR3 reads TGTGCCAGCAGAGACTCGGTGACACAAGAGACCCAGTACTTC. It is translated as CASRDSVTQETQYF.

Written as DNA, the CDR3 is TGTGCCAGCAGCGTTCGGGGGGGCTCTAACTATGGCTACACCTTC. This translates into CASSVRGGSNYGYTF. The V call is TRBV27, the J call TRBJ1-2; perhaps TRBD1 as D (6 bases). With 6 bases removed from V and 0 bases from J, the gap between germline ends came to 14 bases. CDR1 is MNHEY and CDR2 is SMNVEV in the germline V gene (reference sequence). This CDR3 has 15 amino acids.

The gene calls are TRBV11-1 and TRBJ2-1, with D uncertain. V lost 5 bases, J lost 8 bases, and 7 bases lay in between. Germline values: CDR1 SGHAT, CDR2 FQDESV (reference sequence). The CDR3 sequence is 11 residues long. The CDR3 region is CASSKWDEQFF. CDR3 DNA sequence: TGTGCCAGCAGCAAATGGGATGAGCAGTTCTTC.

The chain uses TRBV4-1 and TRBJ2-7, with D perhaps given as TRBD1 or TRBD2 (5 bases each). Germline V gives CDR1 MGHRA, CDR2 YSYEKL. The V gene lost 4 bases and the J gene lost 3 bases, with 16 bases spanning the gap. The CDR3 totals 15 residues. CDR3 nucleotide sequence: TGCGCCAGCAGCCGGGCACGGGACGGTAGCTACGAGCAGTACTTC. It encodes CASSRARDGSYEQYF.